Each of the 2 T cell receptor beta chains below was sequenced from the same sample in a study of control samples from healthy donors and cancer patients. The table came from immunoSEQ multiplex PCR; TCRdb's copy has only in-frame clones and leaves some out. The sample consists of 160,000 or so clones, roughly 92% of them appearing once. Input material: blood. These receptors were collected from a woman aged 25 to 39 in good health.

This chain connects TRBV14 to TRBJ1-2; D may be TRBD1 (6 bases). Germline CDR1 is SGHDN and CDR2 is FVKESK. The CDR3 runs 15 residues. Trimming shortened V by 4 bases and J by 8 bases, and 20 bases separated the two germline ends. CDR3 in DNA: TGTGCCAGCAGCCCCCTCACAGGGTCGCTTCAGGGCTACACCTTC. Protein product: CASSPLTGSLQGYTF. Using reference TRBV14 and TRBJ1-2 for the parts outside the CDR3, the full variable domain is EAGVTQFPSHSVIEKGQTVTLRCDPISGHDNLYWYRRVMGKEIKFLLHFVKESKQDESGMPNNRFLAERTGGTYSTLKVQPAELEDSGVYFCASSPLTGSLQGYTFGSGTRLTVV.

The V call is TRBV28, the J call TRBJ1-3; tentatively, D is TRBD1 (6 bases). Trimming removed 5 bases at V and 4 bases at J, with 15 bases between. Germline values: CDR1 MDHEN, CDR2 SYDVKM. The CDR3 totals 15 residues. CDR3 coding DNA: TGTGCCAGCAGTGTACCGGGACACGGGGGAAACACCATATATTTT. This encodes CASSVPGHGGNTIYF.